The 29 T cell receptor beta chains reported below all come from one sample, sequenced in a study of cytomegalovirus exposure and HLA in healthy donors. 13 Jbeta primers and 60 Vbeta primers were used for the PCR. Assay: immunoSEQ multiplex PCR; the TCRdb copy retains only in-frame clones and omits some. The sample lists some 100,000 clones; over 60% were seen once. The sample consisted of PBMCs. The receptor set was obtained from a man aged 35-49 years in good health and CMV-seropositive.

V and J are TRBV6-6 and TRBJ1-1; D might be TRBD1 (6 bases). CDR3 size: 13 residues. Deletions cut 6 bases from V and 10 bases from J, with 18 bases between. Germline V lookup: CDR1 MNHNY, CDR2 SVGAGI (reference sequence). The CDR3 spells CASSSNRVWGAFF. In DNA, the CDR3 is TGTGCCAGCAGCTCAAACAGGGTCTGGGGAGCTTTCTTT.

The CDR3 reads CASSLSGLAGGLNTDTQYF. CDR3 bases: TGTGCCAGCAGCTTATCCGGACTAGCGGGGGGACTAAACACAGATACGCAGTATTTT. The V and J genes are TRBV5-5 and TRBJ2-3; 14 bases line up with TRBD2. The CDR3 length is 19 residues. Germline V gene lookup returns CDR1 SGHKS and CDR2 YYEKEE (reference sequence). The V gene end was trimmed by 2 bases and the J gene end by 2 bases; junction bases not matched to a gene: 10.

The chain links TRBV7-3 to TRBJ1-6; no clear D. V shed 5 bases and J shed 9 bases, with 14 bases lying between them. Germline V gives CDR1 SGHTA, CDR2 FQGTGA. CDR3 length: 14 residues. The CDR3 nucleotides are TGTGCCAGCAGCCTCGCGCACGGTGGTTCACCCCTCCACTTT. This encodes CASSLAHGGSPLHF.

The chain carries TRBV5-1 and TRBJ2-3; tentative D call: TRBD2 (5 bases). CDR1 and CDR2 from the germline V gene are SGHRS and YFSETQ. V lost 4 bases to trimming and J lost 4 bases, with 19 bases between them. This CDR3 has 16 amino acids. The CDR3 sequence: CASSRTPRRAADTQYF. DNA for the CDR3: TGCGCCAGCAGCAGGACTCCCCGAAGAGCTGCAGATACGCAGTATTTT.

This clone has a handful of counts. CDR3 nucleotide sequence: TGTGCCTGGAGTGTAAACAGGGCCCCCTATGGCTACACCTTC. Its translation is CAWSVNRAPYGYTF. This chain connects TRBV30 to TRBJ1-2; D is possibly TRBD1 (6 bases). Trimming pared 0 bases from V and 4 bases from J, leaving 12 bases between. Germline CDR1 is GTSNPN and CDR2 is SVGIG (reference sequence). This CDR3 region has 14 residues.

Written as DNA, the CDR3 is TGTGCCAGCAGCTTAGTAAGCTTCGGAGGGAATCAGCCCCAGCATTTT. It specifies CASSLVSFGGNQPQHF. V gene TRBV7-2 combines with J gene TRBJ1-5; D gene ambiguous. The germline V gene has CDR1 SGHTA and CDR2 FQGNSA. This CDR3 has 16 residues. Trimming left V 1 base short and J 4 bases short, with 14 bases between.

The V and J genes are TRBV28 and TRBJ2-1, with D hard to call. The V gene lost 3 bases and the J gene lost 2 bases, with 5 bases spanning the gap. The CDR3 contains 13 residues. Germline V gene sequence: CDR1 MDHEN, CDR2 SYDVKM. This CDR3 reads CASSLVAYNEQFF. In DNA, the CDR3 is TGTGCCAGCAGTTTGGTAGCCTACAATGAGCAGTTCTTC.

CDR3 loop: CASSAGYRSYEQYF. CDR3 DNA sequence: TGTGCCAGCAGCGCCGGGTACCGCTCTTACGAGCAGTACTTC. This chain connects TRBV9 to TRBJ2-7, with D unclear. CDR1 is SGDLS, CDR2 YYNGEE, per germline. CDR3 size: 14 residues. V was pared by 3 bases and J by 4 bases, with 14 bases between.

This clone was found a few times. The V and J genes are TRBV7-2 and TRBJ1-5; D remains unclear. Trimming took 5 bases from V and 3 from J, leaving 17 bases between them. CDR3 length: 16 residues. The germline V gene has CDR1 SGHTA and CDR2 FQGNSA. CDR3 sequence (DNA): TGTGCCAGCAGCCCGCAAGGTTTCACAGACAATCAGCCCCAGCATTTT. Translation: CASSPQGFTDNQPQHF.

V gene TRBV6-1 combines with J gene TRBJ1-1; D gene ambiguous. There are 14 residues in the CDR3. Trimming took 5 bases from V and 1 from J, leaving 11 bases between them. The V gene's germline CDR1 is MNHNS and CDR2 SASEGT. The CDR3 reads CASSQTPSNTEAFF. CDR3 sequence (DNA): TGTGCCAGCAGTCAGACACCATCGAACACTGAAGCTTTCTTT.

The chain links TRBV10-3 to TRBJ2-7, with 9 bases fitting TRBD2. V gave up 4 bases and J gave up 3 bases; unmatched junction bases: 10. The CDR3 length is 16 residues. In germline, CDR1 is ENHRY, CDR2 SYGVKD. The CDR3 DNA reads as TGTGCCATCAGTGGGAGATTAGCGGGGGACAACTACGAGCAGTACTTC. This codes for CAISGRLAGDNYEQYF.

The sample holds a few counts of this clone. The chain is built from TRBV29-1 and TRBJ2-1, with a weak D call TRBD1 (7 bases). CDR1 and CDR2 from the germline V gene are SQVTM and ANQGSEA. V was trimmed by 6 bases and J by 8 bases, leaving 20 bases between them. The CDR3 is 14 amino acids. CDR3: CSVGKRTGGDEQFF. The CDR3 bases are TGCAGCGTGGGGAAGCGGACAGGAGGGGATGAGCAGTTCTTC.

A note on this clone: The junction shows a germline mismatch at one end, possibly a read error. The chain joins TRBV28 to TRBJ2-5; perhaps TRBD1 as D (6 bases). This CDR3 has 13 amino acids. CDR1 and CDR2 (germline): MDHEN, SYDVKM. CDR3 sequence (DNA): TGTGCCAGCAGAACAGGGAGCCAAAAGACCCAGTACTTC. As protein: CASRTGSQKTQYF.

The chain joins TRBV9 to TRBJ1-1; D perhaps matches TRBD1 (6 bases). Germline values: CDR1 SGDLS, CDR2 YYNGEE. This CDR3 has 13 residues. With 3 bases removed from V and 6 bases from J, the gap between germline ends came to 12 bases. CDR3 sequence: CASSANPGAEAFF. CDR3 coding DNA: TGTGCCAGCAGCGCGAATCCAGGGGCTGAAGCTTTCTTT.

This sequence joins TRBV11-3 and TRBJ2-3; D gene uncertain. The V and J ends lost 3 bases and 6 bases respectively, with 16 bases between them. Per the germline V gene, CDR1 is SGHNT and CDR2 is YENEEA. This CDR3 is built from 15 residues. The CDR3 nucleotides are TGTGCCAGCAGCTTTAGTAGCACGGCGAGCGATACGCAGTATTTT. Translation gives CASSFSSTASDTQYF.

The V call is TRBV7-2, the J call TRBJ2-7; D perhaps matches TRBD1 (5 bases). Germline loops: CDR1 SGHTA, CDR2 FQGNSA. This CDR3 comprises 13 residues. Trimming took off 1 base at V and 3 bases at J, with 7 bases between the two ends. In DNA, the CDR3 is TGTGCCAGCAGCTTAGGACAGTTCTACGAGCAGTACTTC. Protein product: CASSLGQFYEQYF.

The chain recombines TRBV7-8 with TRBJ2-5, with TRBD1 matching 8 bases. Germline loops: CDR1 SGHVS, CDR2 FQNEAQ. The CDR3 is 14 residues long. V lost 4 bases, J lost 4 bases, and 5 bases stayed unmatched. CDR3 loop: CASSSDRDGETQYF. CDR3 nucleotides: TGTGCCAGCAGCTCGGACAGGGATGGAGAGACCCAGTACTTC.

This clone has just one count. CDR3 region: CASRLQGTGANVLTF. The CDR3 region has the DNA TGTGCCAGCAGATTACAGGGGACTGGGGCCAACGTCCTGACTTTC. V gene TRBV6-6 combines with J gene TRBJ2-6, with 7 positions matching TRBD1. CDR3 size: 15 residues. Germline-derived CDR1 and CDR2 are MNHNY and SVGAGI (reference sequence). V lost 6 bases to trimming and J lost 2 bases; unmatched junction nucleotides: 4.

This clone has only a few counts. The rearrangement links TRBV18 to TRBJ1-2; no clear D gene. Germline V gene sequence: CDR1 KGHSH, CDR2 LQKENI. Deletions cut 0 bases from V and 4 bases from J, with 9 bases between. This CDR3 region has 14 residues. CDR3 sequence: CASSPPVAFYGYTF. CDR3 nucleotide sequence: TGTGCCAGCTCACCACCGGTGGCTTTCTATGGCTACACCTTC.

This clone was seen more than once but under ten times. This sequence joins TRBV2 and TRBJ1-4; 9 positions match TRBD1. The ends lost 6 bases at V and 8 bases at J; junction bases unmatched: 10. This CDR3 has 15 residues. CDR1 is SNHLY, CDR2 FYNNEI, per germline. The CDR3 DNA is TGTGCCAGCAGGGGACAGGGCGCCTCTGGGGAAAAACTGTTTTTT. It translates to CASRGQGASGEKLFF.

V is TRBV4-1 and J is TRBJ2-7; a weak D match, TRBD2 (6 bases). Germline-derived CDR1 and CDR2 are MGHRA and YSYEKL. The V end lost 6 bases, the J end lost 2 bases, and 20 bases lay between the germline ends. This CDR3 spans 16 amino acids. CDR3: CASSQLPGTQAYEQYF. The CDR3 nucleotides are TGCGCCAGCAGTCAACTACCCGGGACTCAAGCCTACGAGCAGTACTTC.

This clone was counted a few times. The chain links TRBV4-2 to TRBJ1-5, with D perhaps matching TRBD1 (6 bases). V lost 2 bases and J lost 7, with 15 bases in between. CDR1 is LGHNA, CDR2 YNFKEQ, per germline. The CDR3 totals 15 residues. CDR3 nucleotide sequence: TGTGCCAGCAGCCAAAAATTTACGGACAGCCAGCCCCAGCATTTT. This encodes CASSQKFTDSQPQHF.

The chain uses TRBV7-9 and TRBJ1-1; no clear D gene. The V and J ends lost 5 bases and 1 base respectively, with 14 bases between them. This CDR3 region has 15 residues. Germline V gene lookup returns CDR1 SEHNR and CDR2 FQNEAQ (reference sequence). The CDR3 sequence: CASSRRLTENTEAFF. CDR3 sequence (DNA): TGTGCCAGCAGCCGACGCCTAACAGAGAACACTGAAGCTTTCTTT.

V and J are TRBV28 and TRBJ1-4, with TRBD1 identical over 7 bases. The V gene's germline CDR1 is MDHEN and CDR2 SYDVKM. With 4 bases clipped from V and 3 bases from J, the junction kept 5 bases outside the gene matches. The length of the CDR3 is 15 residues. The CDR3 loop is CASSSPGQPNEKLFF. The CDR3 coding sequence is TGTGCCAGCAGTTCACCGGGACAGCCTAATGAAAAACTGTTTTTT.

The chain is built from TRBV4-3 and TRBJ1-2; 7 nucleotides align to TRBD1. V shed 0 bases, J shed 8 bases, and the junction held 6 bases outside the gene matches. The CDR3 totals 14 residues. CDR1 LGHNA and CDR2 YSLEER come from the germline V gene. The CDR3 sequence: CASSQERDRRGYTF. For the CDR3, the DNA is TGCGCCAGCAGCCAAGAGAGGGACAGACGAGGCTACACCTTC.

The chain combines TRBV5-4 with TRBJ2-2, with a tentative D call TRBD1 (5 bases). Trimming removed 4 bases from V and 4 bases from J, with 17 bases in between. CDR3 length: 16 residues. Germline assignment: CDR1 SGHNT and CDR2 YYREEE (reference sequence). CDR3 bases: TGTGCCAGCAGCCCAACAGGTGGGGTCCTCACCGGGGAGCTGTTTTTT. It specifies CASSPTGGVLTGELFF.

The sample holds one count of this clone. The chain recombines TRBV6-1 with TRBJ2-7, with 7 bases fitting TRBD1. V shed 11 bases and J 7 bases; nucleotides not matched to a gene: 8. Germline lookup yields CDR1 MNHNS and CDR2 SASEGT. The CDR3 contains 11 residues. CDR3 region: CADPQGWEQYF. The DNA of the CDR3 is TGTGCCGACCCACAGGGGTGGGAGCAGTACTTC.

The V call is TRBV7-9, the J call TRBJ2-7; 10 positions match TRBD2. Germline lookup yields CDR1 SEHNR and CDR2 FQNEAQ (reference sequence). V lost 5 bases, J lost 0 bases, and 7 bases stayed unmatched. CDR3 length: 16 amino acids. The CDR3 region is CASSNLAGANSYEQYF. CDR3 DNA sequence: TGTGCCAGCAGCAACCTAGCGGGGGCGAACTCCTACGAGCAGTACTTC.

The rearrangement uses TRBV4-2 and TRBJ1-3; 8 bases align to TRBD1. The CDR3 has 16 amino acids. Germline lookup yields CDR1 LGHNA and CDR2 YNFKEQ. Losses at the gene ends were 7 bases for V and 3 bases for J; bases not matched to a gene: 11. The CDR3 coding sequence is TGTGCCAGCAACCGTGGGGTGACAGGGGATGGAAACACCATATATTTT. This sequence encodes CASNRGVTGDGNTIYF.